This is a list of T cell receptor beta chains from one sample in a study of OX40 agonist ivuxolimab in advanced cancers. Assay: immunoSEQ multiplex PCR; the TCRdb copy retains only in-frame clones and omits some. The profile shows 65,000 to 75,000 clones, around 87% of them singletons. The sample consisted of CD4+ or CD8+ T cells sorted from blood, taken in a trial of the OX40 agonist ivuxolimab. The receptors were gathered from an adult with an advanced solid tumor such as melanoma, head and neck, liver or kidney cancer. Each CDR3 is given with its conserved first and last residue. Clone sizes are given selectively: once, few, many, or a class where the clone is expanded.

clone size: once
J gene: TRBJ2-5
V gene: TRBV21-1
CDR3 protein: CASSPLAGEGQETQYF

clone size: .
J gene: TRBJ2-7
V gene: TRBV15
CDR3 protein: CATSRDQASEQYF

clone size: .
J gene: TRBJ2-7
V gene: TRBV2
CDR3 protein: CASSEIGIGTGYTYEQYF

clone size: .
J gene: TRBJ2-7
V gene: TRBV7-9
CDR3 protein: CASSLMVQSYEQYF

clone size: .
J gene: TRBJ2-6
V gene: TRBV14
CDR3 protein: CASSQSGANVLTF

clone size: once
J gene: TRBJ2-5
V gene: TRBV6-1
CDR3 protein: CASSWRPSDETQYF

clone size: .
J gene: TRBJ2-1
V gene: TRBV2
CDR3 protein: CASRGGTSGRLGYNEQFF

clone size: once
J gene: TRBJ2-3
V gene: TRBV19
CDR3 protein: CASSFTRTGFTDTQYF

clone size: .
J gene: TRBJ2-5
V gene: TRBV6-5
CDR3 protein: CASRRDFQETQYF

clone size: .
J gene: TRBJ2-7
V gene: TRBV29-1
CDR3 protein: CSVEADRGAVAGRSSYEQYF

clone size: .
J gene: TRBJ1-6
V gene: TRBV28
CDR3 protein: CAITQGGISYNSPLHF

clone size: .
J gene: TRBJ2-7
V gene: TRBV6-5
CDR3 protein: CASSFYGGSYEQYF

clone size: .
J gene: TRBJ1-2
V gene: TRBV11-2
CDR3 protein: CASSPGVGGINYGYTF

clone size: .
J gene: TRBJ1-3
V gene: TRBV7-2
CDR3 protein: CASRFNRISSGNTIYF

clone size: once
J gene: TRBJ1-1
V gene: TRBV27
CDR3 protein: CASSFGGKVTEAFF

clone size: .
J gene: TRBJ1-4
V gene: TRBV19
CDR3 protein: CASREQGGLEKLFF

clone size: few
J gene: TRBJ1-5
V gene: TRBV6-1
CDR3 protein: CASSENGGQGRFQPQHF

clone size: .
J gene: TRBJ2-7
V gene: TRBV2
CDR3 protein: CASRNRGAAYEQYF

clone size: .
J gene: TRBJ2-1
V gene: TRBV2
CDR3 protein: CASSSYPGTYNEQFF

clone size: .
J gene: TRBJ1-2
V gene: TRBV7-2
CDR3 protein: CASSHRGGNYGYTF

clone size: .
J gene: TRBJ2-5
V gene: TRBV7-3
CDR3 protein: CASSLWGRALETQYF

clone size: .
J gene: TRBJ2-1
V gene: TRBV19
CDR3 protein: CASSIPRGAGESLNEQFF